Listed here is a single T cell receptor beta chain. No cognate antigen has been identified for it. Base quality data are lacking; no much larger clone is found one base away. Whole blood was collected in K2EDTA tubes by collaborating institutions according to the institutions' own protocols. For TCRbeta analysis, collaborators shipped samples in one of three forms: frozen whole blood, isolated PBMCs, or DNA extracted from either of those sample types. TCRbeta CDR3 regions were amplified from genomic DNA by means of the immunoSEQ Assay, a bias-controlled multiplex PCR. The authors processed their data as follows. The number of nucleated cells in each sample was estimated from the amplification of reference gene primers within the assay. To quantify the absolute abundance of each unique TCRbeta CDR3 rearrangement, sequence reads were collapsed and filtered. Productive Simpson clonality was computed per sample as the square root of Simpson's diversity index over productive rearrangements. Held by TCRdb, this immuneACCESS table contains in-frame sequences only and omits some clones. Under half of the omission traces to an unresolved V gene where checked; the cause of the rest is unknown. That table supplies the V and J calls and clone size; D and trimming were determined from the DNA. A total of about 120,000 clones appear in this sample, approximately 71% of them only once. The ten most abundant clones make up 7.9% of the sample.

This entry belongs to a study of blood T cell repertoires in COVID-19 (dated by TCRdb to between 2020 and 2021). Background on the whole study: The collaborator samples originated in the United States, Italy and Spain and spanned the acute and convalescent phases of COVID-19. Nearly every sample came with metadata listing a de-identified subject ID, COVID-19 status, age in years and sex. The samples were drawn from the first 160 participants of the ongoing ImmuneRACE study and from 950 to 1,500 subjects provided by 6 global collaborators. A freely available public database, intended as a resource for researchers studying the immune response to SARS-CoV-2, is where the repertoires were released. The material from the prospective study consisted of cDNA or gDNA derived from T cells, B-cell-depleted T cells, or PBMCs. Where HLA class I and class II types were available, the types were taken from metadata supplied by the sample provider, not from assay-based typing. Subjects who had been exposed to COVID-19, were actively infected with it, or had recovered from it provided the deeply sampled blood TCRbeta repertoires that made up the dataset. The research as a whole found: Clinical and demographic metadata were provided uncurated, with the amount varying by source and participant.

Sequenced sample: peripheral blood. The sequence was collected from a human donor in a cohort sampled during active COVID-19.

The DNA is as follows: TGTGCCAGCAGCCAATCGGGGGGACAGTTAAACTATGGCTACACCTTC. It codes for CASSQSGGQLNYGYTF. The V gene is TRBV16 and the J gene is TRBJ1-2, with 7 bases matching TRBD1. Including the terminal cysteine and phenylalanine, the CDR3 comprises 16 residues. Only CDR3 DNA is held: 48 bases, read in frame from base 1. Via the germline V gene, CDR1 is KGHSY and CDR2 FQNENV. Clipping removes 0 bases from V and 2 bases from J, with 6 as the unmatched junction base count. Extended through the reference TRBV16 and TRBJ1-2 proteins, this CDR3 yields the full variable domain: GEEVAQTPKHLVRGEGQKAKLYCAPIKGHSYVFWYQQVLKNEFKFLISFQNENVFDETGMPKERFSAKCLPNSPCSLEIQATKLEDSAVYFCASSQSGGQLNYGYTFGSGTRLTVV.